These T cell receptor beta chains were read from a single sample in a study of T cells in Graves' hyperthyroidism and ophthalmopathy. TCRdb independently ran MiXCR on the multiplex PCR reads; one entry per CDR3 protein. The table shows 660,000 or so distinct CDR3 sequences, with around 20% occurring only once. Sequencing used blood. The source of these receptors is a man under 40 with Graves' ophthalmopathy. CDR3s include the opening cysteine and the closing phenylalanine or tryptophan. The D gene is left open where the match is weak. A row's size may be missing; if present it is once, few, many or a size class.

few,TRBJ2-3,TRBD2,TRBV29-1,CSAAGTSGSTDTQYF,TGCAGCGCTGCCGGGACTAGCGGGAGCACAGATACGCAGTATTTT
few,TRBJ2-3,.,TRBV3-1,CASSQDRVGTRNTQYF,TGTGCCAGCAGCCAAGATCGGGTAGGAACCAGAAATACGCAGTATTTT
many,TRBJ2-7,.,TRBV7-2,CASSLSFGSYEQYF,TGTGCCAGCAGCTTGAGTTTCGGGTCCTACGAGCAGTACTTC
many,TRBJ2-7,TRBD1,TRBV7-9,CASSSGRTGSYEQYF,TGTGCCAGCAGCTCGGGCCGGACAGGGTCCTACGAGCAGTACTTC
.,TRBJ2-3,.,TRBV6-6,CASSYSGGDTQYF,TGTGCCAGCAGTTACTCAGGAGGGGATACGCAGTATTTT
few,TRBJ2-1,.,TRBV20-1,CSARVGEGFSSYNEQFF,TGCAGTGCTAGGGTGGGAGAAGGGTTTTCCTCCTACAATGAGCAGTTCTTC
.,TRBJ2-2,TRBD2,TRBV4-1,CASSHPERTSGSGELFF,TGCGCCAGCAGCCACCCAGAGAGGACTAGCGGATCCGGGGAGCTGTTTTTT
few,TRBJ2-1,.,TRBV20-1,CSARGRGESSYNEQFF,TGCAGTGCTAGAGGCAGGGGGGAAAGCTCCTACAATGAGCAGTTCTTC
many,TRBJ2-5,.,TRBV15,CATSMWVGETQYF,TGTGCCACCAGCATGTGGGTGGGAGAGACCCAGTACTTC
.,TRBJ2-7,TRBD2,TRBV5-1,CASSPLTGGAYEQYF,TGCGCCAGCAGCCCTCTGACGGGAGGCGCCTACGAGCAGTACTTC
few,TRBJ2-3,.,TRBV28,CAIQLVLTDTQYF,TGTGCCATCCAGTTGGTCCTCACAGATACGCAGTATTTT
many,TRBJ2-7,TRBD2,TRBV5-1,CASSLGSAGATSSYEQYF,TGCGCCAGCAGCTTGGGTTCAGCGGGGGCCACCAGCTCCTACGAGCAGTACTTC
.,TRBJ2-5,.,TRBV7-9,CASSLEGLGETQYF,TGTGCCAGCAGCTTAGAGGGGCTGGGGGAGACCCAGTACTTC
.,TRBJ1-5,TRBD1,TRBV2,CASSVGDRDHSNQPQHF,TGTGCCAGCAGTGTAGGGGACAGGGACCATAGCAATCAGCCCCAGCATTTT
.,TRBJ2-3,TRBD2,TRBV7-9,CASSASRTSGSTDTQYF,TGTGCCAGCAGCGCGAGCCGGACTAGCGGGTCCACAGATACGCAGTATTTT
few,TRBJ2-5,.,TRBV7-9,CASSLPLRETQYF,TGTGCCAGCAGCTTACCCCTCCGGGAGACCCAGTACTTC
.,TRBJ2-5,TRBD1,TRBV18,CASSRRQGETQYF,TGTGCCAGCTCACGCCGACAGGGGGAGACCCAGTACTTC
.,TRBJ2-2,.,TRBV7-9,CFPGTSNTGELFF,TGTTTTCCGGGGACTTCGAACACCGGGGAGCTGTTTTTT
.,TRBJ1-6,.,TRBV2,CASSSWQGGNSYNSPLHF,TGTGCCAGCAGTTCGTGGCAGGGTGGCAACTCCTATAATTCACCCCTCCACTTT
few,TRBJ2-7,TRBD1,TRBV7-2,CASSSRTGAHEQYF,TGTGCCAGCAGCTCTAGGACAGGGGCCCACGAGCAGTACTTC
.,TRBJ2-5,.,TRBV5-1,CASSLTPGVETQYF,TGCGCCAGCAGCTTGACCCCAGGGGTGGAGACCCAGTACTTC
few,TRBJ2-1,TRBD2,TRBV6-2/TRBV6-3,CASSYPGLAGGWNEQFF,TGTGCCAGCAGTTATCCGGGACTAGCGGGAGGGTGGAATGAGCAGTTCTTC
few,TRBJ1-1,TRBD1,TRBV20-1,CSAGQGSVTEAFF,TGCAGTGCCGGACAGGGTTCGGTCACTGAAGCTTTCTTT
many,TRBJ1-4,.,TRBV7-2,CASSRRGFTNEKLFF,TGTGCCAGCAGCCGAAGGGGGTTCACTAATGAAAAACTGTTTTTT
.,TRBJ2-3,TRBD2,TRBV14,CASIIASGNGTDTQYF,TGTGCCAGCATAATAGCTAGCGGGAACGGAACAGATACGCAGTATTTT
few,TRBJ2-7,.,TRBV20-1,CSARGSGRGEQYF,TGCAGTGCTAGGGGTAGCGGCAGGGGCGAGCAGTACTTC
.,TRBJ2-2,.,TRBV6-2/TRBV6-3,CASSYVRGGTNTGELFF,TGTGCCAGCAGTTACGTCAGGGGTGGCACGAACACCGGGGAGCTGTTTTTT
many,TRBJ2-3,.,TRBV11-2,CASSPPSWEARTDTQYF,TGTGCCAGCAGCCCCCCTTCGTGGGAGGCCCGCACAGATACGCAGTATTTT
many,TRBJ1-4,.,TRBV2,CASRQTTNEKLFF,TGTGCCAGCAGACAAACAACTAATGAAAAACTGTTTTTT
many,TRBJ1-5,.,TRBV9,CASSVDGSNQPQHF,TGTGCCAGCAGCGTAGACGGGAGCAATCAGCCCCAGCATTTT
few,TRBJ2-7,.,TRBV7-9,CASSSLESYEQYF,TGTGCCAGCAGCTCCTTAGAGTCCTACGAGCAGTACTTC